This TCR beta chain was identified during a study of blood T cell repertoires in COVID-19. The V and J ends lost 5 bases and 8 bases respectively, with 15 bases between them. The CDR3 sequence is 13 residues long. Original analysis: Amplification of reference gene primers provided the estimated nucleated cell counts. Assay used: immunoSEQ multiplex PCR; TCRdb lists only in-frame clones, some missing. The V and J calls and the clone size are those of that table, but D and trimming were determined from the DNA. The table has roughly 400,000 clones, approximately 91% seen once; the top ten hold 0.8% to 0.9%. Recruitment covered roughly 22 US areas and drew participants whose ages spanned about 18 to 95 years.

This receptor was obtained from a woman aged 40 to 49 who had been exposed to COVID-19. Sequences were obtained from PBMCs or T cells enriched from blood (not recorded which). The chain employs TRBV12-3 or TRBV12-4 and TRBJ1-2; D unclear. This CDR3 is CASSARGRRGYTF. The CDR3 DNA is TGTGCCAGCAGTGCGAGAGGGCGGAGGGGCTACACCTTC.